One and the same sample provided the 2 T cell receptor beta chains below, sequenced in a study of CD8+ T cells in alopecia areata. Sequencing templates came from extracted RNA that was reverse transcribed into cDNA. Using immunoSEQ multiplex PCR, the repertoire was profiled, and TCRdb retains in-frame clones only, with some absent. Among over 150,000 clones listed, 63% were seen once. This material consisted of CD4+ T cells sorted from blood, taken at week 0. Source of these receptors: a human donor with alopecia areata.

This clone was detected a few times. The identical CDR3 is also encoded by other nucleotide sequences in the sample. The chain has TRBV29-1 and TRBJ2-7; D uncertain. Trimming removed 1 base at V and 4 bases at J, with 8 bases between. Germline CDR1 is SQVTM and CDR2 is ANQGSEA. CDR3 size: 12 residues. The CDR3 region is CSVEVGPYEQYF. CDR3 nucleotide sequence: TGCAGCGTTGAAGTAGGGCCGTACGAGCAGTACTTC.

This chain uses TRBV2 with TRBJ1-2, with a weak D call TRBD1 (6 bases). From germline, CDR1 is SNHLY and CDR2 FYNNEI. This CDR3 comprises 14 residues. CDR3 amino acids: CATQWGGLVYGYTF. The CDR3 DNA follows: TGTGCAACCCAGTGGGGGGGCCTCGTCTATGGCTACACCTTC.